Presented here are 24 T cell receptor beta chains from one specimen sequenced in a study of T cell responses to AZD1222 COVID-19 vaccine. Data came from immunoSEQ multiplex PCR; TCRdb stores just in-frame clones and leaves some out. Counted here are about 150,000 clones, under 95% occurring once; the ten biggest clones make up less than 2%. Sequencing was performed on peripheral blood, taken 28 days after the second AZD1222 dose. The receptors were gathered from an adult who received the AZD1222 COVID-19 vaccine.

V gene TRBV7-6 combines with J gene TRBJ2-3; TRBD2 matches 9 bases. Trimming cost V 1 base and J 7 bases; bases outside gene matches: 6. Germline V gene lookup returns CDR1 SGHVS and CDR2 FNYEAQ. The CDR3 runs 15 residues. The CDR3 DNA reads TGTGCCAGCAGCTTAGGGTATAGCGGGGGAAATACGCAGTATTTT. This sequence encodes CASSLGYSGGNTQYF.

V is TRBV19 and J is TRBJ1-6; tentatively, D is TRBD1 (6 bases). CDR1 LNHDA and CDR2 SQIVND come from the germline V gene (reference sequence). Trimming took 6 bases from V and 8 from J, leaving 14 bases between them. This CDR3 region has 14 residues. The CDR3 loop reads CASRATGSDSPLHF. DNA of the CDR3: TGTGCCAGTAGGGCAACAGGGTCTGATTCACCCCTCCACTTT.

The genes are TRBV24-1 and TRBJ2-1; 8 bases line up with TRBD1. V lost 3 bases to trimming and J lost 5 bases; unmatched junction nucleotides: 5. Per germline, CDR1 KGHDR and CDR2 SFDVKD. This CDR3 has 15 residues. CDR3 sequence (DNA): TGTGCCACCAGTGATCCGGACAGGGATGACAATGAGCAGTTCTTC. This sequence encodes CATSDPDRDDNEQFF.

CDR3 in amino acids: CASAGTSGGTDTQYF. The CDR3 DNA reads as TGTGCCAGCGCGGGGACTAGCGGGGGCACAGATACGCAGTATTTT. This chain links TRBV5-4 with TRBJ2-3; TRBD2 matches at 13 bases. V shed 7 bases and J 1 base; nucleotides not matched to a gene: 3. CDR1 and CDR2 from the germline V gene are SGHNT and YYREEE (reference sequence). The CDR3 runs to 15 residues.

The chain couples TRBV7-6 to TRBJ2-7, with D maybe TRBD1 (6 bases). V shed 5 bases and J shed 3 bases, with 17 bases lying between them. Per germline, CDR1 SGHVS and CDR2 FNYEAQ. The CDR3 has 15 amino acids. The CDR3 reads CASSPTRDTYYEQYF. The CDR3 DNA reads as TGTGCCAGCAGCCCCACACGGGACACTTACTACGAGCAGTACTTC.

CDR3 residues: CASSLALRRDSYNEQFF. CDR3 nucleotide sequence: TGTGCCAGCAGCTTAGCGCTAAGGCGCGACTCCTACAATGAGCAGTTCTTC. The V gene is TRBV7-8, the J gene TRBJ2-1; D remains unclear. Trimming left V 0 bases short and J 0 bases short, with 12 bases between. From germline, CDR1 is SGHVS and CDR2 FQNEAQ. The CDR3 spans 17 residues.

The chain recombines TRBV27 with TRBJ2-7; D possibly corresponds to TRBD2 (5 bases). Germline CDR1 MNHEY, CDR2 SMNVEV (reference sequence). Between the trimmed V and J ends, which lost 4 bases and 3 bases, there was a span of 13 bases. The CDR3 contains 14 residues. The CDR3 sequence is CASSSGPGLYEQYF. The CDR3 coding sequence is TGTGCCAGCAGTTCTGGACCTGGACTCTACGAGCAGTACTTC.

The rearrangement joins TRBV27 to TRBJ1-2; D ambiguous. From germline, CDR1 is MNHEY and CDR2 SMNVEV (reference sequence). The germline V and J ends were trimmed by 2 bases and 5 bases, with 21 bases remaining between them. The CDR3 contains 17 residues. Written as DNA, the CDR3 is TGTGCCAGCAGTTTAAAAGGAACGGGCGGACTTAATTATGGCTACACCTTC. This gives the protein CASSLKGTGGLNYGYTF.

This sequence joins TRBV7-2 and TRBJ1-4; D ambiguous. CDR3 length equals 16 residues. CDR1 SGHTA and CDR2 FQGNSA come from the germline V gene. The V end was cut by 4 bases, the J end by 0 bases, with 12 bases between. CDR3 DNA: TGTGCCAGCAGCTCATCCCGGGTCGCAACTAATGAAAAACTGTTTTTT. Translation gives CASSSSRVATNEKLFF.

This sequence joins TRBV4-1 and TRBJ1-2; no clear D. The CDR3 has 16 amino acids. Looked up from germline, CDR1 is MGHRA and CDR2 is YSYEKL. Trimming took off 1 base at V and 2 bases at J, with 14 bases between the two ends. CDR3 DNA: TGCGCCAGCAGCCAAGTTGGTAACCCGGCGAACTATGGCTACACCTTC. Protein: CASSQVGNPANYGYTF.

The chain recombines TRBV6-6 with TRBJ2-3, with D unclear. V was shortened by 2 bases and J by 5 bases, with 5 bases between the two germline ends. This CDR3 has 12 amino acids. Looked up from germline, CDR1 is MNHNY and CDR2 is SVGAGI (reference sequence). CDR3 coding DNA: TGTGCCAGCAGTTACGACCAAGATACGCAGTATTTT. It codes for CASSYDQDTQYF.

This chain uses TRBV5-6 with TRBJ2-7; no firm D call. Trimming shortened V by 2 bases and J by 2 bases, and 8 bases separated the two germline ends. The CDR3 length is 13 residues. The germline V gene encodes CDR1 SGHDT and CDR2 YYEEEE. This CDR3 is CASSFQATYEQYF. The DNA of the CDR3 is TGTGCCAGCAGCTTTCAGGCCACCTACGAGCAGTACTTC. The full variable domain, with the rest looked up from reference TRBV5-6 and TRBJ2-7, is DAGVTQSPTHLIKTRGQQVTLRCSPKSGHDTVSWYQQALGQGPQFIFQYYEEEERQRGNFPDRFSGHQFPNYSSELNVNALLLGDSALYLCASSFQATYEQYFGPGTRLTVT.

The DNA for the CDR3 is TGTGCCAGCAGCCCCGGGACAGCCTCTGGAAACACCATATATTTT. Residues: CASSPGTASGNTIYF. This chain links TRBV7-9 with TRBJ1-3; 7 positions agree with TRBD1. Losses at the gene ends were 5 bases for V and 0 bases for J; bases not matched to a gene: 4. The CDR3 covers 15 residues. From germline, CDR1 is SEHNR and CDR2 FQNEAQ (reference sequence).

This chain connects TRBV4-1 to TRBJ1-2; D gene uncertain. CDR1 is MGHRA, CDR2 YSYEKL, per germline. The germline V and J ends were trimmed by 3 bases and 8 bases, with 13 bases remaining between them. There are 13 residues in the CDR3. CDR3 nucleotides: TGCGCCAGCAGCCAGGACCGGGAGAAAGGCTACACCTTC. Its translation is CASSQDREKGYTF.

CDR3 bases: TGTGCCAGCAGCTTAAGACAGGGATATGAAGCTTTCTTT. Amino acid sequence: CASSLRQGYEAFF. This sequence joins TRBV7-9 and TRBJ1-1, with 7 bases lining up with TRBD1. V lost 2 bases, J lost 7 bases, and 4 bases stayed unmatched. The CDR3 totals 13 residues. Germline CDR1 and CDR2: SEHNR and FQNEAQ (reference sequence).

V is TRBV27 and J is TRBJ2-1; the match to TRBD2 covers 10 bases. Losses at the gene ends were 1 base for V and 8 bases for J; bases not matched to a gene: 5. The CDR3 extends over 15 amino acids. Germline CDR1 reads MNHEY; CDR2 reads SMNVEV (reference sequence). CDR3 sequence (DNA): TGTGCCAGCAGTTTATTAGCGGGGGGCCGTGATGAGCAGTTCTTC. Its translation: CASSLLAGGRDEQFF.

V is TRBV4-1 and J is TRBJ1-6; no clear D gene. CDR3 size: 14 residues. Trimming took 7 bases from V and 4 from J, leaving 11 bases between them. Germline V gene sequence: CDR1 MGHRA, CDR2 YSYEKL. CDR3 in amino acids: CASKSEPYNSPLHF. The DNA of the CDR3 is TGCGCCAGCAAGTCAGAGCCTTATAATTCACCCCTCCACTTT.

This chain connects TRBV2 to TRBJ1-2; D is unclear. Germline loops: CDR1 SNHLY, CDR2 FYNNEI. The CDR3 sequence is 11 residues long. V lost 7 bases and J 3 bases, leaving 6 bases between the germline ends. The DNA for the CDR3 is TGTGCCAGCACTTGGCACTATGGCTACACCTTC. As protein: CASTWHYGYTF.

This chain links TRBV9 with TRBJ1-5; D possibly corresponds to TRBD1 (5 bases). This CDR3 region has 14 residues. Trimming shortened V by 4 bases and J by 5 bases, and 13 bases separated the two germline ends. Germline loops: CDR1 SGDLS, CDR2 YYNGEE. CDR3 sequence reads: CASSLGGGDQPQHF. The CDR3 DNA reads TGTGCCAGCAGCCTCGGCGGGGGTGATCAGCCCCAGCATTTT.

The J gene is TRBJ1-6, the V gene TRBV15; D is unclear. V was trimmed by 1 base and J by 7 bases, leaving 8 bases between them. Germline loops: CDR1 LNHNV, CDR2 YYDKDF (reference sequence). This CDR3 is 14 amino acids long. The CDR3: CATSRGTVNSPLHF. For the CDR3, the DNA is TGTGCCACCAGCAGAGGTACCGTAAATTCACCCCTCCACTTT.

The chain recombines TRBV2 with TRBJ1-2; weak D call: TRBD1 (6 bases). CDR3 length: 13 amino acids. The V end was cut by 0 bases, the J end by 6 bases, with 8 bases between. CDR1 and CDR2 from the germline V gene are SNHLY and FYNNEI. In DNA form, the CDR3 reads TGTGCCAGCAGTGAAGCCGACAGGAATGGCTACACCTTC. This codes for CASSEADRNGYTF.

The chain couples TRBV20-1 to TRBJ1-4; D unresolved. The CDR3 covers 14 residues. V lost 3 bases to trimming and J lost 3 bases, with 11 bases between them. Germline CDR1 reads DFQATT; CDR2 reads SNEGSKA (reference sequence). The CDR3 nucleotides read TGCAGTGCTAGTGTTTTCGGGGCTAATGAAAAACTGTTTTTT. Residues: CSASVFGANEKLFF.

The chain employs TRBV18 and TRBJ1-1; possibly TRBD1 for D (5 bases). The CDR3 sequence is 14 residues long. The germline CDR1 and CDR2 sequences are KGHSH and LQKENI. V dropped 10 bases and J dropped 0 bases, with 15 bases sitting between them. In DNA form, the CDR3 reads TGTGCCACCCGAAGGGAACAGGTGAACACTGAAGCTTTCTTT. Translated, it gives CATRREQVNTEAFF.

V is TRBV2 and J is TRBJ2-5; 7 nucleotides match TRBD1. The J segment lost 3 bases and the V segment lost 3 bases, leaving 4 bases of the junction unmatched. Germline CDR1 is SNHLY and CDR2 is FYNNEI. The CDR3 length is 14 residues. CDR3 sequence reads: CASSEGDREETQYF. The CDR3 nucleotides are TGTGCCAGCAGTGAGGGGGACAGAGAAGAGACCCAGTACTTC.